These 14 T cell receptor beta chains share one sample of origin, sequenced in a study of T cell responses to AZD1222 COVID-19 vaccine. Some clones are missing from TCRdb's copy, which holds only in-frame ones; the method was immunoSEQ multiplex PCR. This table holds 20,000 to 25,000 clones, roughly 91% found once. This specimen consisted of peripheral blood, obtained 28 days after the second AZD1222 dose. These receptors all stem from an adult who received the AZD1222 COVID-19 vaccine.

The J gene is TRBJ1-1, the V gene TRBV10-3, with TRBD1 matching over 9 bases. CDR1 is ENHRY, CDR2 SYGVKD, per germline. The CDR3 loop spans 12 amino acids. V shed 5 bases and J 10 bases; nucleotides not matched to a gene: 5. DNA of the CDR3: TGTGCCATCAGTTCGGACAGGGGACGAGCTTTCTTT. Translating it yields CAISSDRGRAFF.

In DNA, the CDR3 is TGTGCCAGCAGTTTAGGGACAGGGCGCTCGGGAATAAAACTGTTTTTT. Translation: CASSLGTGRSGIKLFF. The chain has TRBV28 and TRBJ1-4; 9 bases are shared with TRBD1. The length of the CDR3 is 16 residues. Germline CDR1 reads MDHEN; CDR2 reads SYDVKM. The V gene end was trimmed by 2 bases and the J gene end by 10 bases; junction bases not matched to a gene: 11. The whole variable domain, remainder taken from reference TRBV28 and TRBJ1-4, is DVKVTQSSRYLVKRTGEKVFLECVQDMDHENMFWYRQDPGLGLRLIYFSYDVKMKEKGDIPEGYSVSREKKERFSLILESASTNQTSMYLCASSLGTGRSGIKLFFGSGTQLSVL.

The V call is TRBV19, the J call TRBJ2-1, with TRBD2 matching over 10 bases. Germline V gene sequence: CDR1 LNHDA, CDR2 SQIVND (reference sequence). Trimming cost V 7 bases and J 4 bases; bases outside gene matches: 7. The CDR3 runs to 15 residues. The DNA of the CDR3 is TGTGCCAGTAAGGTGGCTAGCGGGGGTTACAATGAGCAGTTCTTC. This codes for CASKVASGGYNEQFF.

The J gene is TRBJ2-3, the V gene TRBV5-1; possibly TRBD1 or TRBD2 for D (5 bases each). The CDR3 contains 13 residues. Germline loops: CDR1 SGHRS, CDR2 YFSETQ. V dropped 3 bases and J dropped 3 bases, with 8 bases sitting between them. CDR3 coding DNA: TGCGCCAGCAGCTATGGGGGAACAGATACGCAGTATTTT. It translates to CASSYGGTDTQYF.

V usage is TRBV10-3 and J usage is TRBJ2-4; 8 positions agree with TRBD1. The germline V gene encodes CDR1 ENHRY and CDR2 SYGVKD. V gave up 3 bases and J gave up 14 bases; unmatched junction bases: 12. The length of the CDR3 is 14 residues. The CDR3 DNA reads TGTGCCATCAGTGAAGGGACAGGCCAAAACTCGAAGTACTTC. It encodes CAISEGTGQNSKYF.

This chain links TRBV6-5 with TRBJ1-4, with D perhaps matching TRBD1 (5 bases). The CDR3 consists of 14 residues. The germline CDR1 and CDR2 sequences are MNHEY and SVGAGI. V was clipped by 8 bases and J by 0 bases, with 10 bases between them. CDR3 in amino acids: CASFRGATNEKLFF. CDR3 nucleotides: TGTGCCAGCTTTCGGGGGGCAACTAATGAAAAACTGTTTTTT.

The V gene is TRBV27, the J gene TRBJ2-1; 9 bases are shared with TRBD1. V trimming: 6 bases; J trimming: 6 bases; junction bases outside the gene matches: 6. CDR3 size: 14 residues. Germline V CDR1 and CDR2: MNHEY, SMNVEV (reference sequence). In DNA, the CDR3 is TGTGCCAGCAGCCACAGGGGGCGGGCCAATGAGCAGTTCTTC. The encoded protein is CASSHRGRANEQFF.

This sequence joins TRBV7-2 and TRBJ2-3; D gene unclear. V dropped 1 base and J dropped 4 bases, with 9 bases sitting between them. CDR3 length: 14 residues. Germline-derived CDR1 and CDR2 are SGHTA and FQGNSA. The CDR3 region is CASSLGNSPDTQYF. The CDR3 DNA is TGTGCCAGCAGCTTAGGTAACTCCCCAGATACGCAGTATTTT.

The chain has TRBV21-1 and TRBJ2-7; the listed D gene, TRBD2, was not tested against the DNA. TRBV21-1 is a known pseudogene. CDR3 size: 16 residues. The CDR3 nucleotides are TGTGCCAGCTCCCGGTCTAGACTAGCGAACTCCTACGAGCAGTACTTC. Translating it yields CASSRSRLANSYEQYF.

The chain joins TRBV4-3 to TRBJ2-2; the match to TRBD2 covers 10 bases. Germline V gives CDR1 LGHNA, CDR2 YSLEER. The trim removed 4 bases at V and 2 bases at J, leaving 4 bases unmatched. The CDR3 sequence is 16 residues long. CDR3 region: CASSRGTSVNTGELFF. CDR3 sequence (DNA): TGCGCCAGCAGCCGCGGGACTAGCGTTAACACCGGGGAGCTGTTTTTT.

This chain connects TRBV6-6 to TRBJ1-1; 7 bases agree with TRBD1. CDR3 size: 15 residues. J was trimmed by 11 bases and V by 5 bases; bases with no gene match: 17. Per the germline V gene, CDR1 is MNHNY and CDR2 is SVGAGI (reference sequence). The CDR3 loop is CASSTRTGRSSKAFF. The CDR3 DNA follows: TGTGCCAGCAGTACCCGGACAGGTCGATCGAGTAAGGCTTTCTTT.

This chain uses TRBV3-1 (or the pseudogene TRBV3-2) with TRBJ2-1; tentative D call: TRBD1 (6 bases). V lost 6 bases to trimming and J lost 4 bases, with 13 bases between them. The length of the CDR3 is 14 residues. The V gene's germline CDR1 is LGHDT and CDR2 YNNKEL (reference sequence). The CDR3, as DNA: TGTGCCAGCAGGGAAACAGGGAATTACAATGAGCAGTTCTTC. Protein sequence: CASRETGNYNEQFF.

This clone was counted a few times. The chain employs TRBV28 and TRBJ2-3; 10 positions match TRBD2. Germline loops: CDR1 MDHEN, CDR2 SYDVKM. The CDR3 is 15 amino acids. J was trimmed by 12 bases and V by 2 bases; bases with no gene match: 11. CDR3 bases: TGTGCCAGCAGTTTAATAGCTAGCGGGAGCTTCTCACAGTATTTT. Residues: CASSLIASGSFSQYF.

The chain combines TRBV30 with TRBJ2-2; 7 bases agree with TRBD2. The CDR3 length is 14 residues. V lost 2 bases, J lost 5 bases, and 5 bases stayed unmatched. CDR1 and CDR2 from the germline V gene are GTSNPN and SVGIG (reference sequence). The CDR3 reads CAWSLGSGTGELFF. The CDR3 DNA follows: TGTGCCTGGAGTTTGGGTAGCGGGACCGGGGAGCTGTTTTTT.